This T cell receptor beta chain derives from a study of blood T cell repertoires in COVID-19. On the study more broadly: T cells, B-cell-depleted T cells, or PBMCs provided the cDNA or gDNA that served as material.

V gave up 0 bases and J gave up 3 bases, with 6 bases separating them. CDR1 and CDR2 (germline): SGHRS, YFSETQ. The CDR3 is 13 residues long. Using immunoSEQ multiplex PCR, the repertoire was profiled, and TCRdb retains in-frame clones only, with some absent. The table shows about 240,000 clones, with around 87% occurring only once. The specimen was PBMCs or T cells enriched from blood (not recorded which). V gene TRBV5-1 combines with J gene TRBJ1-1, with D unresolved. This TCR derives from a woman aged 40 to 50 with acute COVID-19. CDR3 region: CASSLDAYTEAFF. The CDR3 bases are TGCGCCAGCAGCTTGGACGCGTACACTGAAGCTTTCTTT.